These T cell receptor beta chains were read from a single sample in a study of T cells after posttransplantation cyclophosphamide. Some clones are missing from TCRdb's copy, which holds only in-frame ones; the method was immunoSEQ multiplex PCR. This table has roughly 9,900 clones, roughly 86% appearing once. This specimen consisted of CD4+ T cells sorted from PBMCs, obtained after allogeneic stem cell transplant with posttransplant cyclophosphamide. The source is a young adult male patient who received an allogeneic stem cell transplant from a related donor, was CMV-positive, and had acute GVHD only. Some of these T cells may belong to the graft donor. CDR3s include the opening cysteine and the closing phenylalanine or tryptophan. D genes are given only for firm matches. Only part of the rows carry a size: once, few, many, or a class if the clone is expanded.

CASSGGVNQPQHF TGCGCCAGCAGCGGGGGGGTAAATCAGCCCCAGCATTTT . TRBV4-1 . 13 TRBJ1-5
CASSPGVNSPLHF TGTGCCAGCAGTCCGGGGGTTAATTCACCCCTCCACTTT . TRBV7-3 . 13 TRBJ1-6
CAIRNGQERTEAFF TGTGCCATCAGAAATGGACAGGAGAGGACTGAAGCTTTCTTT TRBD1 TRBV10-3 . 14 TRBJ1-1
CATSRDRATFEQYF TGTGCCACCAGCAGAGATCGCGCAACCTTCGAGCAGTACTTC . TRBV15 . 14 TRBJ2-7
CSVDKSGSTDTQYF TGCAGCGTTGATAAGAGCGGAAGCACAGATACGCAGTATTTT . TRBV29-1 . 14 TRBJ2-3
CAISEQGSNQPQHF TGTGCCATCAGTGAACAGGGAAGCAATCAGCCCCAGCATTTT . TRBV10-3 . 14 TRBJ1-5
CASEDRAGAGYTF TGTGCCTCGGAGGACAGGGCGGGCGCTGGCTACACCTTC TRBD1 TRBV10-3 . 13 TRBJ1-2
CASSLANTGELFF TGTGCCAGCAGCTTGGCTAACACCGGGGAGCTGTTTTTT . TRBV5-5 few 13 TRBJ2-2
CASSLTVDQPQHF TGTGCCAGCAGCTTAACTGTAGATCAGCCCCAGCATTTT . TRBV7-2 . 13 TRBJ1-5
CASSIGLAGGRGDTQYF TGTGCCAGTAGTATTGGACTAGCGGGGGGGCGGGGAGATACGCAGTATTTT TRBD2 TRBV19 . 17 TRBJ2-3
CASSQGETQYF TGTGCCAGCAGTCAGGGGGAGACCCAGTACTTC . TRBV27 . 11 TRBJ2-5
CASSSGGKGSPYGYTF TGTGCCAGCAGCTCCGGGGGAAAGGGCTCCCCATATGGCTACACCTTC . TRBV5-4 . 16 TRBJ1-2
CASSYSQGDTEAFF TGTGCCAGCAGTTACTCGCAGGGTGACACTGAAGCTTTCTTT . TRBV6-6 . 14 TRBJ1-1
CASSTGDISPLHF TGTGCCAGCAGCACCGGGGACATCTCACCCCTCCACTTT . TRBV11-2 . 13 TRBJ1-6
CASSLTPGGATDTQYF TGTGCCAGCAGCTTAACCCCCGGGGGGGCCACAGATACGCAGTATTTT TRBD2 TRBV7-3 . 16 TRBJ2-3
CATSRREGYNEQFF TGTGCCACCAGCAGGCGGGAAGGCTACAATGAGCAGTTCTTC . TRBV15 . 14 TRBJ2-1
CASSLQGYEQYF TGTGCCAGCAGCTTGCAGGGTTACGAGCAGTACTTC . TRBV7-9 . 12 TRBJ2-7
CASSQDLQRGGNSGANVLTF TGTGCCAGCAGCCAAGATCTCCAGCGGGGGGGCAACTCTGGGGCCAACGTCCTGACTTTC TRBD2 TRBV4-2 . 20 TRBJ2-6
CASSLRAGGANEQFF TGCGCCAGCAGCCTTAGGGCAGGGGGAGCCAATGAGCAGTTCTTC TRBD1 TRBV4-1 once 15 TRBJ2-1
CASREGDYGYTF TGTGCCAGCAGAGAGGGTGACTATGGCTACACCTTC . TRBV7-2 . 12 TRBJ1-2
CASSLWTGVAGNTIYF TGTGCCAGCAGTTTATGGACAGGGGTAGCTGGAAACACCATATATTTT TRBD1 TRBV28 . 16 TRBJ1-3
CASSRDFSYEQYF TGTGCCAGCAGCCGGGACTTTTCCTACGAGCAGTACTTC . TRBV2 once 13 TRBJ2-7